Each of the 6 T cell receptor beta chains below was sequenced from the same sample in a study of cytomegalovirus exposure and HLA in healthy donors. With 60 Vbeta and 13 Jbeta primers, the PCR was carried out. Sequencing used immunoSEQ multiplex PCR; TCRdb keeps in-frame clones, though not all of them. The data show about 140,000 clones, roughly 80% seen once. The specimen was PBMCs. These receptors were taken from a female donor in good health and CMV-seronegative.

The CDR3 sequence is CASRGVQNEQYF. CDR3 DNA: TGTGCCAGCAGGGGAGTGCAAAACGAGCAGTACTTC. This chain joins TRBV6-6 and TRBJ2-7; D possibly corresponds to TRBD2 (5 bases). The CDR3 runs to 12 residues. Germline CDR1 and CDR2: MNHNY and SVGAGI (reference sequence). V lost 6 bases to trimming and J lost 5 bases, with 11 bases between them.

The chain joins TRBV11-2 to TRBJ2-6; D gene uncertain. The CDR3 length is 14 residues. Per germline, CDR1 SGHAT and CDR2 FQNNGV. Deletions cut 4 bases from V and 0 bases from J, with 4 bases between. CDR3 loop: CASSSYSGANVLTF. The CDR3 DNA reads TGTGCCAGCAGCTCCTACTCTGGGGCCAACGTCCTGACTTTC.

This clone has more than one count but fewer than ten. The V call is TRBV10-1, the J call TRBJ2-1; 8 bases agree with TRBD2. The CDR3 extends over 16 amino acids. The V and J ends lost 6 bases and 8 bases, in that order; junction bases with no gene match: 15. Germline CDR1 is WNHNN and CDR2 is SYGVQD (reference sequence). CDR3 region: CASRQRSGIARDEQFF. For the CDR3, the DNA is TGCGCCAGCAGACAGCGTAGCGGGATCGCCCGGGATGAGCAGTTCTTC.

The chain carries TRBV2 and TRBJ2-5, with TRBD2 identical over 8 bases. Germline assignment: CDR1 SNHLY and CDR2 FYNNEI. Trimming removed 2 bases from V and 2 bases from J; junction bases left unmatched: 10. The CDR3 spans 17 residues. CDR3 sequence reads: CASSERGAGDRQETQYF. Here the CDR3 DNA reads TGTGCCAGCAGTGAAAGGGGAGCGGGGGACCGGCAAGAGACCCAGTACTTC.

Only a few counts were recorded for this clone. The gene calls are TRBV30 and TRBJ2-3; 12 positions agree with TRBD2. The CDR3 length is 11 residues. Trimming removed 5 bases from V and 9 bases from J; junction bases left unmatched: 0. The germline CDR1 and CDR2 sequences are GTSNPN and SVGIG (reference sequence). The CDR3 DNA reads as TGTGCCTGGGGGACTAGCGGGACGCAGTATTTT. Translation gives CAWGTSGTQYF.

This rearrangement joins TRBV7-9 to TRBJ1-2; D remains unclear. This CDR3 has 16 residues. The ends were cut back, 6 bases at V and 3 bases at J, with 20 bases in the middle. The V gene's germline CDR1 is SEHNR and CDR2 FQNEAQ (reference sequence). CDR3 amino acids: CASSMPLPDSDYGYTF. CDR3 sequence (DNA): TGTGCCAGCAGTATGCCCCTACCGGACTCGGACTATGGCTACACCTTC.